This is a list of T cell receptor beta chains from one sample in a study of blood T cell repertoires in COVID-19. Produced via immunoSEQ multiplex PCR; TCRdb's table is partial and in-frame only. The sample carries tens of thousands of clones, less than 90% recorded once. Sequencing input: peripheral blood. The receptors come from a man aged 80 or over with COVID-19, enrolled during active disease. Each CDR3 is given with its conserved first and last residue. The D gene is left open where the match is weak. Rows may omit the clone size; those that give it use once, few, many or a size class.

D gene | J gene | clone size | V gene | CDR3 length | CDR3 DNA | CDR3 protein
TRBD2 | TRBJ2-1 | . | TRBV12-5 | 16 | TGTGCTAGTGGTTCGACTAGCGGGGGGGCACGGAATGAGCAGTTCTTC | CASGSTSGGARNEQFF
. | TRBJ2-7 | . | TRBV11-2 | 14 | TGTGCCAGCAGCTTGTGGAGGGGCGGGAACGAGCAGTACTTC | CASSLWRGGNEQYF
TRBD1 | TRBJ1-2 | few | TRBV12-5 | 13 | TGTGCTAGTGGTTTGGACAGGGGGTATGGCTACACCTTC | CASGLDRGYGYTF
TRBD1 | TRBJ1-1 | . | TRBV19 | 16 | TGTGCCAGCCGAACCCTTATCGGGACAGGGTCGAGGGAAGCTTTCTTT | CASRTLIGTGSREAFF
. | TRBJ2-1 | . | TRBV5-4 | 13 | TGTGCCAGCAGCTTGATGGGGGCCAATGAGCAGTTCTTC | CASSLMGANEQFF
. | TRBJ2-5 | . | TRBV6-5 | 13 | TGTGCCAGCAGTTACGGGGCAGTAGAGACCCAGTACTTC | CASSYGAVETQYF
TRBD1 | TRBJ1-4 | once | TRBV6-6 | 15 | TGTGCCAGCAGTTACTCCGGGACAGGGGGGGAAAAACTGTTTTTT | CASSYSGTGGEKLFF
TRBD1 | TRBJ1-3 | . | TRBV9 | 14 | TGTGCCAGCAGCGTATACGACAGGGACGACACCATATATTTT | CASSVYDRDDTIYF
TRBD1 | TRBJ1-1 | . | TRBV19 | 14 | TGTGCCAGTAGCCTGGACAGGGACGTCACTGAAGCTTTCTTT | CASSLDRDVTEAFF
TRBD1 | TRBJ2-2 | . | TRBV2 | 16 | TGTGCCAGCAGTCTACAGGGGGCTATAGGAACCGGGGAGCTGTTTTTT | CASSLQGAIGTGELFF
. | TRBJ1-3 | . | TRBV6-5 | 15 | TGTGCCAGCAGTCACCGGGGGTCCTCTGGAAACACCATATATTTT | CASSHRGSSGNTIYF
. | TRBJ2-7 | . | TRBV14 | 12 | TGTGCCAGCAGCCAAGCCCCATACGAGCAGTACTTC | CASSQAPYEQYF
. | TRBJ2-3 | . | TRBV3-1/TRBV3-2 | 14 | TGTGCCAGCAGCCAAGGGAGGGCAGCCACCGGGCAGTATTTT | CASSQGRAATGQYF
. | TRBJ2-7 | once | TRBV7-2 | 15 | TGTGCCAGCAGCTCCTCCGGGACAAAAACCTACGAGCAGTACTTC | CASSSSGTKTYEQYF
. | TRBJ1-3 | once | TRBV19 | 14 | TGTGCCAGTAGGGGACACAACTCTGGAAACACCATATATTTT | CASRGHNSGNTIYF
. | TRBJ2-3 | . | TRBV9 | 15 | TGTGCCAGCAGCCTTAGTCCCCTAGCAACAGATACGCAGTATTTT | CASSLSPLATDTQYF
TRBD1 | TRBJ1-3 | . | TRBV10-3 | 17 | TGTGCCATCAGTTCTACCCTTTGGACAGGGCTCGGGGGCACCATATATTTT | CAISSTLWTGLGGTIYF
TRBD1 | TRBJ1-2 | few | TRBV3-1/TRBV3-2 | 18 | TGTGCCAGCAGCCAAGATAGGGCAGGGGGTGGTAAACTCTATGGCTACACCTTC | CASSQDRAGGGKLYGYTF
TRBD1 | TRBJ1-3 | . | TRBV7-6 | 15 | TGTGCCAGCAGCCGAACACAGGGGACTGGAAACACCATATATTTT | CASSRTQGTGNTIYF
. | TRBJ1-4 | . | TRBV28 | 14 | TGTGCCAGCACCAACAGGGTCCATAATGAAAAACTGTTTTTT | CASTNRVHNEKLFF
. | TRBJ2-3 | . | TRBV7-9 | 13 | TGTGCCAGCAGCTATTACACAGCAGATACGCAGTATTTT | CASSYYTADTQYF
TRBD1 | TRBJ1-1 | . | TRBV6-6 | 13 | TGTGCCAGCAGTTACTCCCAGACAGGGGGGGCTTTCTTT | CASSYSQTGGAFF
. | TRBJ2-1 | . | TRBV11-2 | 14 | TGTGCCAGCAGCCTGGGGGGCTCCTACAATGAGCAGTTCTTC | CASSLGGSYNEQFF
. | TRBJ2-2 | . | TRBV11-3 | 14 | TGTGCCAGCAGCTTAGGATCCGGGGAATTGGAGCTGTTTTTT | CASSLGSGELELFF
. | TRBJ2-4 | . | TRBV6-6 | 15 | TGTGCCAGCAGTTACGACCGGAGTTTCAAAAACATTCAGTACTTC | CASSYDRSFKNIQYF
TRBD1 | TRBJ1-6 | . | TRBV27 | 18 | TGTGCCAGCAGTCCTTCGGGACAGTGGAGCTCCTATAATTCACCCCTCCACTTT | CASSPSGQWSSYNSPLHF
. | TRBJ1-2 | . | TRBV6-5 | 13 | TGTGCCAGCAGTCCCCGAGGACAGTATGGCTACACCTTC | CASSPRGQYGYTF
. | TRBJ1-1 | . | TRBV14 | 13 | TGTGCCAGCAGCCAAGAACGCGGCACTGAAGCTTTCTTT | CASSQERGTEAFF
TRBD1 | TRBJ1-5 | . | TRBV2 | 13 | TGTGCCAGCAGGAGGGGGCTCGATCAGCCCCAGCATTTT | CASRRGLDQPQHF
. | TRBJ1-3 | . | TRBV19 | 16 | TGTGCCAGTAGTACCAGAGGGAGGGCCTCTGGAAACACCATATATTTT | CASSTRGRASGNTIYF
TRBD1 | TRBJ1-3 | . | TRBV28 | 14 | TGTGCCAGCAGTTCCCAGGGGGAAGGAAACACCATATATTTT | CASSSQGEGNTIYF
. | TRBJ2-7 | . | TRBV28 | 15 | TGTGCCAGCAGTGTTCGACAGGTTCGATCCTACGAGCAGTACTTC | CASSVRQVRSYEQYF
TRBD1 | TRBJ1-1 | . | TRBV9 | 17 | TGTGCCAGCAGCGTAGAGGTTGGGGCAGGGGGCAGGACTGAAGCTTTCTTT | CASSVEVGAGGRTEAFF
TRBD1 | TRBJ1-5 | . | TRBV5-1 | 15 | TGCGCCAGCAGCCTGGGGACAGCCCTGGGGCAGCCCCAGCATTTT | CASSLGTALGQPQHF
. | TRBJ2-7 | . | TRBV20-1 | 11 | TGCAGTGCTAGAGGGGGCCACGAGCAGTACTTC | CSARGGHEQYF
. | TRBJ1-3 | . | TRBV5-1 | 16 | TGCGCCAGCAGCTTGGGGGAAGGGGAGGCTGGAAACACCATATATTTT | CASSLGEGEAGNTIYF
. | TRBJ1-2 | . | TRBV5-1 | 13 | TGCGCCAGCAGCTTGGGAGGCAGCCCGGGGTTCACCTTC | CASSLGGSPGFTF
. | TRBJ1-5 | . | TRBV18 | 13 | TGTGCCAGCTCACCAAGTGAGAATCAGCCCCAGCATTTT | CASSPSENQPQHF
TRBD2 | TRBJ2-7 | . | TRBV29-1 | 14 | TGCAGCGCCCCGGGGGGGGCTGGGGCCTACGAGCAGTACTTC | CSAPGGAGAYEQYF
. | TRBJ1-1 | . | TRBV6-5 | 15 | TGTGCCAGCAGTTACTCCGGCCCCCCAGGAAAGGAAGCTTTCTTT | CASSYSGPPGKEAFF
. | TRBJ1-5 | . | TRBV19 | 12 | TGTGCCAGTAGTGGCAGTGATCAGCCCCAGCATTTT | CASSGSDQPQHF
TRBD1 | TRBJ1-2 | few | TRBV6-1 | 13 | TGTGCCAGCAGTGAATCGGGACAGGGTTCGGACACCTTC | CASSESGQGSDTF
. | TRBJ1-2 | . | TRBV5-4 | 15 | TGTGCCAGCAGCTTGGGCCTCGGGGAGAACTATGGCTACACCTTC | CASSLGLGENYGYTF
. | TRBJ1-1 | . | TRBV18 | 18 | TGTGCCAGCTCACCAAAAAACAGGGTGGTGTATTTAGACACTGAAGCTTTCTTT | CASSPKNRVVYLDTEAFF
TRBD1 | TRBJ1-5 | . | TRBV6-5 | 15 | TGTGCCAGCAGTTACGCGGGACAGCGAAATCAGCCCCAGCATTTT | CASSYAGQRNQPQHF
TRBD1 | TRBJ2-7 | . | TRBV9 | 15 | TGTGCCAGCAGCGTAGAAGGGACAGGGTCCTACGAGCAGTACTTC | CASSVEGTGSYEQYF
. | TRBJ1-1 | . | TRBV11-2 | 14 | TGTGCCAGCAGCTTAGGCCCCCCGGGGACTGAAGCTTTCTTT | CASSLGPPGTEAFF
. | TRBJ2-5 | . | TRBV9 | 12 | TGTGCCAGCAGCGTAGGGGAGGAGACCCAGTACTTC | CASSVGEETQYF
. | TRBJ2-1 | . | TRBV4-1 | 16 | TGCGCCAGCAGCCAAGACGAGGGGGGGCCTTCTAATGAGCAGTTCTTC | CASSQDEGGPSNEQFF
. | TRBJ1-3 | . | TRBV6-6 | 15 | TGTGCCAGCAGCCCGCCGGGGGACTCTGGAAACACCATATATTTT | CASSPPGDSGNTIYF
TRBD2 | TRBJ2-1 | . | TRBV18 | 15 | TGTGCCAGCTCACCCAGCCTAGCGGGGTATGGTGAGCAGTTCTTC | CASSPSLAGYGEQFF
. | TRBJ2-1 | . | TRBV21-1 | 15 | TGTGCCAGCAGTTTCGCGACAGGGGGCTTTAATGAGCAGTTCTTC | CASSFATGGFNEQFF
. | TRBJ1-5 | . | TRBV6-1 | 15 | TGTGCCAGCAGTGAATACGCTGGAGGGGTGCAGCCCCAGCATTTT | CASSEYAGGVQPQHF
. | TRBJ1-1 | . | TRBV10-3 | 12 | TGTGCCATCAGGGACAGTGGCACTGAAGCTTTCTTT | CAIRDSGTEAFF
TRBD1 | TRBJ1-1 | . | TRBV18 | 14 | TGTGCCAGCTCACCACGGACAGGGGGGACTGAAGCTTTCTTT | CASSPRTGGTEAFF